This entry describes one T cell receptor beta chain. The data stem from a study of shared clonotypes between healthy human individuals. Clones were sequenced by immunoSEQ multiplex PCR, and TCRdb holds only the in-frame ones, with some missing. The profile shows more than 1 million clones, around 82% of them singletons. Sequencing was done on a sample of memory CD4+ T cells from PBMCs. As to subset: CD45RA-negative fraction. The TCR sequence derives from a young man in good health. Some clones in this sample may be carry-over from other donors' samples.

The CDR3 sequence is CASSLRLAGGINHQYF. CDR3 DNA sequence: TGTGCCAGCAGCCTCCGACTAGCGGGAGGCATAAACCACCAGTACTTC. This chain joins TRBV7-6 and TRBJ2-7; 13 bases align to TRBD2. The V gene's germline CDR1 is SGHVS and CDR2 FNYEAQ. The CDR3 consists of 16 residues. The junction had 14 bases not matched to a gene; V was cut back by 5 bases and J by 10 bases.